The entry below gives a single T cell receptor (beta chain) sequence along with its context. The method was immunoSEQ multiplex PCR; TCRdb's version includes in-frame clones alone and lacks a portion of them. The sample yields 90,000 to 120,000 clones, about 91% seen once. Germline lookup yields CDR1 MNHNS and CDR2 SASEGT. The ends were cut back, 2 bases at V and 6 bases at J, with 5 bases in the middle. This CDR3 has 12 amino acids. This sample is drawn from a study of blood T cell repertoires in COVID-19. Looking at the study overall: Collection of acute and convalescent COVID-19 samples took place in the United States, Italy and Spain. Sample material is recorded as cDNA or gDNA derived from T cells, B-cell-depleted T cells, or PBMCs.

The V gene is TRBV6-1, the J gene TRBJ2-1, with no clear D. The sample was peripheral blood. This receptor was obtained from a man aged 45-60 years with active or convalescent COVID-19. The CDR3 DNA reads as TGTGCCAGCAGTGAATCCGGCAATGAGCAGTTCTTC. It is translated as CASSESGNEQFF.